These 14 T cell receptor beta chains were all obtained from the same sample, sequenced in a study of T cell responses to AZD1222 COVID-19 vaccine. The method was immunoSEQ multiplex PCR; TCRdb's version includes in-frame clones alone and lacks a portion of them. This sample yields 150,000 or so clones, of which about 91% are seen a single time; about 1.5% belongs to the top ten. The starting material was peripheral blood, obtained on day 0 of AZD1222 vaccination. The receptors shown here come from an adult in good health.

In nucleotides, the CDR3 is TGCGCCAGCAGGGGCGAGGGGGCGACCTACGAGCAGTACTTC. The encoded protein is CASRGEGATYEQYF. This sequence joins TRBV5-1 and TRBJ2-7; 7 nucleotides line up with TRBD1. The CDR3 totals 14 residues. The ends lost 5 bases at V and 2 bases at J; junction bases unmatched: 7. Germline values: CDR1 SGHRS, CDR2 YFSETQ. Supplemented by reference TRBV5-1 and TRBJ2-7, the full variable domain reads KAGVTQTPRYLIKTRGQQVTLSCSPISGHRSVSWYQQTPGQGLQFLFEYFSETQRNKGNFPGRFSGRQFSNSRSEMNVSTLELGDSALYLCASRGEGATYEQYFGPGTRLTVT.

The DNA of the CDR3 is TGTGCCAGCAGCTTAGGGGCTGGCACAGATACGCAGTATTTT. It codes for CASSLGAGTDTQYF. The V call is TRBV7-3, the J call TRBJ2-3; a possible D gene is TRBD1 (5 bases). The germline gives CDR1 SGHTA, CDR2 FQGTGA. The germline V and J ends were trimmed by 2 bases and 1 base, with 7 bases remaining between them. This CDR3 region has 14 residues. Using reference TRBV7-3 and TRBJ2-3 for the parts outside the CDR3, the full variable domain is GAGVSQTPSNKVTEKGKYVELRCDPISGHTALYWYRQSLGQGPEFLIYFQGTGAADDSGLPNDRFFAVRPEGSVSTLKIQRTERGDSAVYLCASSLGAGTDTQYFGPGTRLTVL.

The J gene is TRBJ2-1, the V gene TRBV19; the D is unclear. The CDR3 consists of 18 residues. From germline, CDR1 is LNHDA and CDR2 SQIVND (reference sequence). Trimming left V 3 bases short and J 10 bases short, with 28 bases between. The CDR3 nucleotides read TGTGCCAGTAGTATCGGCTTATCTGAGAGCCACGGCGTTCAGGAGCAGTTCTTC. The encoded protein is CASSIGLSESHGVQEQFF.

This chain joins TRBV19 and TRBJ2-2; the match to TRBD2 covers 8 bases. After removal of 2 bases from V and 5 bases from J, the junction contained 1 base not matched to a gene. The CDR3 runs 14 residues. The V gene's germline CDR1 is LNHDA and CDR2 SQIVND (reference sequence). Here the CDR3 DNA reads TGTGCCAGTAGTATACTAGCGGGTACCGGGGAGCTGTTTTTT. This translates into CASSILAGTGELFF.

The chain employs TRBV18 and TRBJ1-1; 7 nucleotides line up with TRBD1. Losses at the gene ends were 2 bases for V and 4 bases for J; bases not matched to a gene: 4. The CDR3 is 14 residues long. Looked up from germline, CDR1 is KGHSH and CDR2 is LQKENI. The CDR3 region is CASSPKGGPTEAFF. CDR3 DNA sequence: TGTGCCAGCTCACCAAAAGGGGGCCCCACTGAAGCTTTCTTT. Complete variable domain (other parts from reference TRBV18 and TRBJ1-1): NAGVMQNPRHLVRRRGQEARLRCSPMKGHSHVYWYRQLPEEGLKFMVYLQKENIIDESGMPKERFSAEFPKEGPSILRIQQVVRGDSAAYFCASSPKGGPTEAFFGQGTRLTVV.

This clone was counted a single time. The chain joins TRBV28 to TRBJ1-2; D unresolved. Germline V CDR1 and CDR2: MDHEN, SYDVKM. V lost 4 bases and J lost 5, with 11 bases in between. The CDR3 contains 13 residues. CDR3 in DNA: TGTGCCAGCAGTTCCCCCTCCTTTTATGGCTACACCTTC. It translates to CASSSPSFYGYTF.

This sequence joins TRBV9 and TRBJ2-3; D is ambiguous. The V and J ends lost 0 bases and 2 bases respectively, with 16 bases between them. The CDR3 has 17 residues. Per the germline V gene, CDR1 is SGDLS and CDR2 is YYNGEE. CDR3 sequence (DNA): TGTGCCAGCAGCGTAGTCGGCCATGCGAAACCCACAGATACGCAGTATTTT. Its protein is CASSVVGHAKPTDTQYF.

The V gene is TRBV19, the J gene TRBJ2-1; a possible D gene is TRBD2 (6 bases). V was cut by 5 bases and J by 9 bases, with 17 bases left in between. Germline V gene sequence: CDR1 LNHDA, CDR2 SQIVND (reference sequence). The CDR3 has 14 residues. CDR3 amino acids: CASSSGAISGEQFF. The CDR3 region has the DNA TGTGCCAGTAGTTCGGGAGCAATTTCGGGTGAGCAGTTCTTC.

The rearrangement uses TRBV6-6 and TRBJ1-5, with D maybe TRBD1 (5 bases). Trimming took 6 bases from V and 4 from J, leaving 22 bases between them. The germline CDR1 and CDR2 sequences are MNHNY and SVGAGI (reference sequence). This CDR3 has 17 residues. The CDR3 here is CASSRRRSRDGNQPQHF. The CDR3 DNA sequence: TGTGCCAGCAGCCGACGGCGTAGCAGGGACGGAAATCAGCCCCAGCATTTT.

The rearrangement uses TRBV7-9 and TRBJ2-1; 10 positions agree with TRBD2. There are 15 residues in the CDR3. Germline V CDR1 and CDR2: SEHNR, FQNEAQ (reference sequence). V was clipped by 5 bases and J by 7 bases; unmatched bases: 8. CDR3 DNA sequence: TGTGCCAGCAGCCGAACGGGACTAGCGAGTAATGAGCAGTTCTTC. This sequence encodes CASSRTGLASNEQFF. The full variable domain, in which reference TRBV7-9 and TRBJ2-1 provide the parts outside the CDR3, is DTGVSQNPRHKITKRGQNVTFRCDPISEHNRLYWYRQTLGQGPEFLTYFQNEAQLEKSRLLSDRFSAERPKGSFSTLEIQRTEQGDSAMYLCASSRTGLASNEQFFGPGTRLTVL.

The V call is TRBV3-1 (or the pseudogene TRBV3-2), the J call TRBJ1-4; the D is unclear. This CDR3 has 13 residues. The V gene lost 4 bases and the J gene lost 4 bases, with 7 bases spanning the gap. Germline CDR1 LGHDT, CDR2 YNNKEL (reference sequence). The DNA for the CDR3 is TGTGCCAGCAGCCGGTACAGTAATGAAAAACTGTTTTTT. It specifies CASSRYSNEKLFF.

V gene TRBV6-9 combines with J gene TRBJ1-6; perhaps TRBD1 as D (6 bases). Looked up from germline, CDR1 is MNHGY and CDR2 is SVAAGI. The CDR3 has 19 residues. V was shortened by 8 bases and J by 0 bases, with 23 bases between the two germline ends. The CDR3 loop is CASLYPYREGSSYNSPLHF. DNA for the CDR3: TGTGCCAGCTTATATCCCTACAGGGAGGGTAGCTCCTATAATTCACCCCTCCACTTT.

This clone came up once. The chain carries TRBV10-3 and TRBJ2-1; TRBD2 aligns across 13 bases. Trimming at V came to 5 bases and at J to 7 bases, leaving 5 bases not matched to a gene. CDR3 length equals 15 residues. CDR1 is ENHRY and CDR2 is SYGVKD in the germline V gene. Here the CDR3 DNA reads TGTGCCATCAGTACTACTAGCGGGGGGGCTAATGAGCAGTTCTTC. Its translation is CAISTTSGGANEQFF.

This clone was recorded only once. The chain joins TRBV4-1 to TRBJ2-5, with 10 bases that match TRBD2. This CDR3 spans 19 amino acids. After removal of 0 bases from V and 1 base from J, the junction contained 11 bases not matched to a gene. Germline-derived CDR1 and CDR2 are MGHRA and YSYEKL. CDR3 sequence reads: CASSQDRLAGARVQETQYF. The CDR3 DNA reads TGCGCCAGCAGCCAAGATCGTCTAGCGGGGGCCAGGGTCCAAGAGACCCAGTACTTC.